A single sample gave rise to the 2 T cell receptor beta chains below, sequenced in a study of blood T cell repertoires in COVID-19. Generated by immunoSEQ multiplex PCR, the TCRdb table keeps only in-frame clones and is missing some. The sample yields 150,000 to 200,000 clones, roughly 89% seen once. The sequenced material came from peripheral blood. Receptors were obtained from a woman in her 70s with COVID-19, enrolled during active disease.

The chain joins TRBV30 to TRBJ2-4; D unresolved. From germline, CDR1 is GTSNPN and CDR2 SVGIG (reference sequence). V gave up 3 bases and J gave up 6 bases, with 12 bases separating them. The CDR3 loop spans 13 amino acids. The CDR3, as DNA: TGTGCCTGGAGCCCAGGTAATGGAAACATTCAGTACTTC. Translating gives CAWSPGNGNIQYF.

The rearrangement joins TRBV12-3 or TRBV12-4 to TRBJ2-1; D not resolved. With 7 bases removed from V and 6 bases from J, the gap between germline ends came to 13 bases. The CDR3 spans 13 residues. The CDR3 DNA sequence: TGTGCCAGCACCAGATCGAGGCCCAATGAGCAGTTCTTC. It specifies CASTRSRPNEQFF.